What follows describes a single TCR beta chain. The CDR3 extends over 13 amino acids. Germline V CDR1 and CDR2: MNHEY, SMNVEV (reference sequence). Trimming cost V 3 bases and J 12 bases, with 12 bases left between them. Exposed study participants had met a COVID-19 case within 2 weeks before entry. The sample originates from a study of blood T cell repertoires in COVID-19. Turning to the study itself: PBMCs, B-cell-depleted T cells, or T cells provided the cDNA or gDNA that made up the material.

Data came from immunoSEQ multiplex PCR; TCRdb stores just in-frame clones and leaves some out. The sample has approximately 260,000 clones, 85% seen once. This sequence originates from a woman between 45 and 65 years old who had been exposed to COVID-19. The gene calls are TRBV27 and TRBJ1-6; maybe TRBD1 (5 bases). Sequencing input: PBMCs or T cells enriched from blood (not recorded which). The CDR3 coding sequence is TGTGCCAGCAGTTTGGGGGGTAGCCAACCCCTCCACTTT. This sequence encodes CASSLGGSQPLHF.